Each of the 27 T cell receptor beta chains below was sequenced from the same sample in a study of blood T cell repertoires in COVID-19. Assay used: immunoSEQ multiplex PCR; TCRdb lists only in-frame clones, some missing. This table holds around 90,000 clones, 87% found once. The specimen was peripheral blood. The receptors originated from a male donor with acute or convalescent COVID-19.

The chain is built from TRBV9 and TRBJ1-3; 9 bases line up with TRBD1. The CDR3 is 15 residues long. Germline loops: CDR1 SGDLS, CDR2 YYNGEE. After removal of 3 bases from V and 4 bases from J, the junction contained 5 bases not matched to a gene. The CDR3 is CASSARTGDGNTIYF. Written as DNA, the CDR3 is TGTGCCAGCAGCGCTAGGACAGGGGACGGAAACACCATATATTTT.

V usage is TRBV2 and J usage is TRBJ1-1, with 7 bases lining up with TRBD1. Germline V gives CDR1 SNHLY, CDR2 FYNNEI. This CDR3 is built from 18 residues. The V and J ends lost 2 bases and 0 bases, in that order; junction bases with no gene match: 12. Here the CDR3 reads CASSERPTGQRLNTEAFF. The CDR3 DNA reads TGTGCCAGCAGTGAAAGGCCGACAGGGCAAAGGTTGAACACTGAAGCTTTCTTT.

The CDR3: CASSQGLAGGPRSEQFF. CDR3 DNA: TGTGCCAGCAGCCAAGGACTAGCGGGGGGCCCCAGGAGTGAGCAGTTCTTC. The chain uses TRBV3-1 (or the pseudogene TRBV3-2) and TRBJ2-1; 13 nucleotides align to TRBD2. Germline lookup yields CDR1 LGHDT and CDR2 YNNKEL (reference sequence). V gave up 1 base and J gave up 9 bases; unmatched junction bases: 9. The CDR3 covers 17 residues.

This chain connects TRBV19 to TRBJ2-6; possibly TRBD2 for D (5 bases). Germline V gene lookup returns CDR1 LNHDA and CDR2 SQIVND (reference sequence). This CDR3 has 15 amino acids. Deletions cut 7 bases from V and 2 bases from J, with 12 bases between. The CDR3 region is CASTSRGAGANVLTF. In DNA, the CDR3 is TGTGCCAGTACCAGTCGGGGTGCTGGGGCCAACGTCCTGACTTTC.

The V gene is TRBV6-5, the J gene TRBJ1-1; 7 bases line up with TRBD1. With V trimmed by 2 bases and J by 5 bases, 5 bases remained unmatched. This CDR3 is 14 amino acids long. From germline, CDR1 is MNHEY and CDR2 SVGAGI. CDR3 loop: CASSYVTGLTEAFF. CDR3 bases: TGTGCCAGCAGTTACGTGACAGGGTTGACTGAAGCTTTCTTT.

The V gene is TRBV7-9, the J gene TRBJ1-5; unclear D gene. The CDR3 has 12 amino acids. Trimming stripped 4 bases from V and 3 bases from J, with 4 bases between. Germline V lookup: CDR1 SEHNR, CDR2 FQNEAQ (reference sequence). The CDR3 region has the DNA TGTGCCAGCAGCTCCTACAATCAGCCCCAGCATTTT. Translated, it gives CASSSYNQPQHF.

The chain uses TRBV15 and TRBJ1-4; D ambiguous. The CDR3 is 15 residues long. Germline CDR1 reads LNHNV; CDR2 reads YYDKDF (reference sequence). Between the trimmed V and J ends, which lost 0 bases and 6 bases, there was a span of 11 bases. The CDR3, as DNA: TGTGCCACCAGCAGAGATCCCGGCGGCTATGAAAAACTGTTTTTT. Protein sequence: CATSRDPGGYEKLFF.

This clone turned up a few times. Here the CDR3 reads CASSLGSGGPTDTQYF. As DNA, the CDR3 is TGTGCCAGCAGCTTAGGGAGCGGGGGGCCCACAGATACGCAGTATTTT. This chain connects TRBV7-9 to TRBJ2-3; 9 nucleotides line up with TRBD2. V dropped 1 base and J dropped 2; count of bases not matched to a gene: 4. Germline V gene sequence: CDR1 SEHNR, CDR2 FQNEAQ (reference sequence). The CDR3 spans 16 residues.

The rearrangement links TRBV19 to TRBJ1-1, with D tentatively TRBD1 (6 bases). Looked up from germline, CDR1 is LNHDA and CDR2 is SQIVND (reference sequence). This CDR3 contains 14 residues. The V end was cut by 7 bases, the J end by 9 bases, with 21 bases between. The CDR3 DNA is TGTGCCAGTACCAAAACCACAGGGATAGGGCAAGCTTTCTTT. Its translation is CASTKTTGIGQAFF.

Here the CDR3 reads CASSRETSGTGELFF. The CDR3 DNA is TGCGCCAGCAGCCGGGAGACTAGCGGCACCGGGGAGCTGTTTTTT. The chain joins TRBV4-1 to TRBJ2-2, with 9 positions matching TRBD2. The V gene end was trimmed by 4 bases and the J gene end by 4 bases; junction bases not matched to a gene: 4. The V gene's germline CDR1 is MGHRA and CDR2 YSYEKL. The CDR3 is 15 amino acids.

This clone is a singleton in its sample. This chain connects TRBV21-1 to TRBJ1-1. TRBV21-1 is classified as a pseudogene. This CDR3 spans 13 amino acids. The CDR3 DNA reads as TGTGCCAGCACGACTCCGGGTGTCACTGAAGCTTTCTTT. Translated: CASTTPGVTEAFF.

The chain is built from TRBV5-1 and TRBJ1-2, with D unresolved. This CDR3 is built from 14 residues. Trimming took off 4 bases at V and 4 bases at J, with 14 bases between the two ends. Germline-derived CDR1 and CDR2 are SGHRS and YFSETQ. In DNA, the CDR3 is TGCGCCAGCAGCCCTGACGGGATTGCCTATGGCTACACCTTC. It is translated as CASSPDGIAYGYTF.

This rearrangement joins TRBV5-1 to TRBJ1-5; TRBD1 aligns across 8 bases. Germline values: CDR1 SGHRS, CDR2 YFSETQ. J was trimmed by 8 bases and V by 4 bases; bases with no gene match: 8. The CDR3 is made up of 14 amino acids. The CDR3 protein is CASSPQDRAEPQHF. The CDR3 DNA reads TGCGCCAGCAGCCCACAGGACAGGGCTGAGCCCCAGCATTTT.

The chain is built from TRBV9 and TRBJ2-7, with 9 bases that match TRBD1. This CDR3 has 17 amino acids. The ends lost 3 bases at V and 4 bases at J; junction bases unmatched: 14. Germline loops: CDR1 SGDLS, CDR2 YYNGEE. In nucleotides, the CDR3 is TGTGCCAGCAGCGCCCAACAGGGGGCGGTGTCTCCTTACGAGCAGTACTTC. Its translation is CASSAQQGAVSPYEQYF.

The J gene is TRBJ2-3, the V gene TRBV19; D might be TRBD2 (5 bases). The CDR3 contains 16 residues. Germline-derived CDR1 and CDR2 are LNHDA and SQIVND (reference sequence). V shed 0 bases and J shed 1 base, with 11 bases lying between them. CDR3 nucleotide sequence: TGTGCCAGTAGTATAGACGAGGGCGGCGGCACAGATACGCAGTATTTT. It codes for CASSIDEGGGTDTQYF.

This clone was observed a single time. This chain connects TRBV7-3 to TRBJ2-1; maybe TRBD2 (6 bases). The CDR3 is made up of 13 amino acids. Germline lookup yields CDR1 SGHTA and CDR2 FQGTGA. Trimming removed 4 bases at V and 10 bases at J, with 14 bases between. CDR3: CASSSDSEGEQFF. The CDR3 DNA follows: TGTGCCAGCAGCTCGGACTCGGAGGGGGAGCAGTTCTTC.

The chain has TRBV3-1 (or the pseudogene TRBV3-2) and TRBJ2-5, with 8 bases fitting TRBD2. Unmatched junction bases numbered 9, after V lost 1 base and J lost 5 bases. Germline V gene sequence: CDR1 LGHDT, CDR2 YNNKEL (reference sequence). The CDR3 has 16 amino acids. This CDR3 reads CASSQVAASGLETQYF. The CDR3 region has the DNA TGTGCCAGCAGCCAAGTGGCGGCTAGCGGGTTGGAGACCCAGTACTTC.

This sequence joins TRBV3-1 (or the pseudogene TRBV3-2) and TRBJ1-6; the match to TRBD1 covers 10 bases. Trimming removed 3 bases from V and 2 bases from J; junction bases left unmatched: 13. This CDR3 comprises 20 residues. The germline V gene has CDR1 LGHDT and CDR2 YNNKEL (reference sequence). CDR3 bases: TGTGCCAGCAGCCAGAGCCCGGGACAGGGGAGGAAAACCTATAATTCACCCCTCCACTTT. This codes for CASSQSPGQGRKTYNSPLHF.

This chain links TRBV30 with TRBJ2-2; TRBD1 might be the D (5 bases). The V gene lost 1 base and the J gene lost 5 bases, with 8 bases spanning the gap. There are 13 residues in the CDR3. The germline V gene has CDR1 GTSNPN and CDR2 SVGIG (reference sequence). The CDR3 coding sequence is TGTGCCTGGAGTGGGACATTGACCGGGGAGCTGTTTTTT. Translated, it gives CAWSGTLTGELFF.

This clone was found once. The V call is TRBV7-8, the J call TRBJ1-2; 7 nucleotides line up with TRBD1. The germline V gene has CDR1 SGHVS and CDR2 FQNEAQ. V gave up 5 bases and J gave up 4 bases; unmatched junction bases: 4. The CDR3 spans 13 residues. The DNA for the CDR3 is TGTGCCAGCAGCCCCCGGACAGGCTATGGCTACACCTTC. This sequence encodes CASSPRTGYGYTF.

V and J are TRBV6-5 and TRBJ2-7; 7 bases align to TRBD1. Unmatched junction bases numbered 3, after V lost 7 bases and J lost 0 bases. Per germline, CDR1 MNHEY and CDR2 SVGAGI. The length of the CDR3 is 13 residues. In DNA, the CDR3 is TGTGCCAGCAAGGGACAGAGCTCCTACGAGCAGTACTTC. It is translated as CASKGQSSYEQYF.

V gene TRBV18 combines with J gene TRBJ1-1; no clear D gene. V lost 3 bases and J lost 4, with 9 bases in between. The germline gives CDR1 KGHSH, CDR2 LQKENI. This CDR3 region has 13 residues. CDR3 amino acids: CASSPADSTEAFF. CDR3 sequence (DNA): TGTGCCAGCTCACCTGCGGATAGCACTGAAGCTTTCTTT.

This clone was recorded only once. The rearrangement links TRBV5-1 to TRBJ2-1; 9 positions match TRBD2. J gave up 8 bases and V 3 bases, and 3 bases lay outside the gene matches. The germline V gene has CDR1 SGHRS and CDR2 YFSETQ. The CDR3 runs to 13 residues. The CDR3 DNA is TGCGCCAGCAGCTGGCTAGCGGGGTATGAGCAGTTCTTC. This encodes CASSWLAGYEQFF.

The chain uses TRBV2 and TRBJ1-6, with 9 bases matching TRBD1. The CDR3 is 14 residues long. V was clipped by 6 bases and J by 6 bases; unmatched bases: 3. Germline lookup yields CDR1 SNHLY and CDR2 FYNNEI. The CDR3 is CASRLDRGNSPLHF. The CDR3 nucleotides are TGTGCCAGCAGACTGGACAGGGGTAATTCACCCCTCCACTTT. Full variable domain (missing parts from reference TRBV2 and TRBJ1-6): EPEVTQTPSHQVTQMGQEVILRCVPISNHLYFYWYRQILGQKVEFLVSFYNNEISEKSEIFDDQFSVERPDGSNFTLKIRSTKLEDSAMYFCASRLDRGNSPLHFGNGTRLTVT.

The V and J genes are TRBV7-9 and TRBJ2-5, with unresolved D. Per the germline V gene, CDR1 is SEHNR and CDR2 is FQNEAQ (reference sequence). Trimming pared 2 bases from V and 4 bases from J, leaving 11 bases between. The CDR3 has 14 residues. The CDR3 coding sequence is TGTGCCAGCAGCTTAAGTCACACCCGAGAGACCCAGTACTTC. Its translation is CASSLSHTRETQYF.

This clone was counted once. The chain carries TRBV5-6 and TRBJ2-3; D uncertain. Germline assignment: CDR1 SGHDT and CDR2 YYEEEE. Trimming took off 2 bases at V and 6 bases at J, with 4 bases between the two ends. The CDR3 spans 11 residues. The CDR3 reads CASSFTDTQYF. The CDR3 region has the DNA TGTGCCAGCAGCTTTACTGATACGCAGTATTTT.

Here the CDR3 reads CASSPPAGLPLEQYF. CDR3 sequence (DNA): TGTGCCAGCAGTCCACCGGCAGGTTTGCCTCTCGAGCAGTACTTC. This chain links TRBV6-6 with TRBJ2-7; D is uncertain. The CDR3 is 15 amino acids. CDR1 is MNHNY and CDR2 is SVGAGI in the germline V gene (reference sequence). The germline V and J ends were trimmed by 5 bases and 6 bases, with 20 bases remaining between them.